This paragraph covers one T cell receptor (beta chain) sequence. This CDR3 is built from 18 residues. The trim removed 8 bases at V and 0 bases at J, leaving 10 bases unmatched. From germline, CDR1 is SGHRS and CDR2 YFSETQ. The sample belongs to a study of T cell responses to AZD1222 COVID-19 vaccine. TCRdb keeps only in-frame clones here, not all; method: immunoSEQ multiplex PCR. The sample lists about 120,000 clones, roughly 91% occurring once. The chain joins TRBV5-1 to TRBJ2-6, with 11 bases fitting TRBD2. This specimen was peripheral blood, taken on day 0 of AZD1222 vaccination. The origin of this receptor is an adult in good health. In DNA form, the CDR3 reads TGCGCCAGTAGTGTTTCCGGGACTAGCGGCTCTGGGGCCAACGTCCTGACTTTC. This gives the protein CASSVSGTSGSGANVLTF.